This TCR beta chain comes out of a study of blood T cells in healthy people across ages. The wider study: Template-switching capture recovered about one barcoded beta molecule per two T cells. Whole-study findings and limits: Compared with aged donors, long-lived donors showed fewer expanded clones, suggesting selection.

V was pared by 3 bases and J by 7 bases, with 9 bases between. Germline V lookup: CDR1 LGHDT, CDR2 YNNKEL (reference sequence). This CDR3 is built from 12 residues. This clonotype was seen more than once but under ten times. Its antigen is as yet unknown. Isolated PBMCs totaled at least 7 million in each sample. Primed by a sample-barcoded 5' primer and a J-beta primer mix, a second PCR proceeded for roughly 7 to 11 cycles. The authors tagged each cDNA molecule using a template-switch adaptor with 12 random nucleotides. MiXCR, run by TCRdb on the 5' RACE reads, gives a single entry per CDR3 protein. The sample yields hundreds of thousands of distinct CDR3 sequences, around 45% seen once.

This chain uses TRBV3-1 with TRBJ1-1, with D perhaps matching TRBD1 (5 bases). The sequenced sample was blood. This receptor was taken from a man in his 60s in good health. The CDR3 DNA follows: TGTGCCAGCAGCCACGGGACGAGTGAAGCTTTCTTT. Its protein product is CASSHGTSEAFF.